Following are 21 T cell receptor beta chains from one sample sequenced in a study of monozygotic twins with inflammatory bowel disease. TCRdb processed the 5' RACE reads again and assigns one entry to each CDR3 protein, with no DNA. This repertoire comprises approximately 390,000 distinct CDR3 sequences; its ten largest clones make up more than 2%. The sequenced material came from blood. The receptors shown here come from a human donor with ulcerative colitis or Crohn's disease, or a healthy co-twin of an affected twin (not recorded which).

V usage is TRBV10-3 and J usage is TRBJ2-1. From germline, CDR1 is ENHRY and CDR2 SYGVKD. This CDR3 is 12 amino acids long. The CDR3 protein is CAISESVNEQFF.

The chain employs TRBV7-2 and TRBJ2-7; lacking DNA, the TRBD2 call made by TCRdb goes unchecked. Germline CDR1 and CDR2: SGHTA and FQGNSA. This CDR3 spans 15 amino acids. The CDR3 reads CASSFSASGGYEQYF.

The chain carries TRBV2 and TRBJ2-3. The CDR3 consists of 15 residues. The V gene's germline CDR1 is SNHLY and CDR2 FYNNEI. CDR3 in amino acids: CASSEALYGKDTQYF.

The chain couples TRBV20-1 to TRBJ1-1; there is no DNA to check the TCRdb D call of TRBD1. Germline V gene data show CDR1 as DFQATT and CDR2 as SNEGSKA (reference sequence). CDR3 length: 14 amino acids. CDR3 sequence: CSARLFAGGTEAFF.

This CDR3 reads CASSHRGYYEQNF. The gene calls are TRBV3-1 and TRBJ2-7. Germline CDR1 reads LGHDT; CDR2 reads YNNKEL (reference sequence). This CDR3 has 13 residues.

The chain joins TRBV6-9 to TRBJ2-3; TCRdb selects TRBD2, and the lack of DNA leaves this call unchecked. The length of the CDR3 is 15 residues. Germline loops: CDR1 MNHGY, CDR2 SVAAGI. The CDR3 spells CASCIGRVYTDTQYF.

The V and J genes are TRBV6-1 and TRBJ2-2; the D gene TCRdb calls, TRBD1, cannot be checked with no DNA. This CDR3 region has 16 residues. CDR1 is MNHNS and CDR2 is SASEGT in the germline V gene. The CDR3 protein is CASSDLDRVGTGELFF.

V is TRBV18 and J is TRBJ2-6. Looked up from germline, CDR1 is KGHSH and CDR2 is LQKENI. The CDR3 spans 18 residues. The CDR3 spells CASSPVTLANSGANVLTF.

V gene TRBV11-2 combines with J gene TRBJ2-1; checking the TCRdb D call of TRBD2 is not possible without DNA. The CDR3 extends over 14 amino acids. Germline assignment: CDR1 SGHAT and CDR2 FQNNGV. This CDR3 reads CASSFQLEVLEQFF. Looking up the rest from reference TRBV11-2 and TRBJ2-1 gives the full variable domain: EAGVAQSPRYKIIEKRQSVAFWCNPISGHATLYWYQQILGQGPKLLIQFQNNGVVDDSQLPKDRFSAERLKGVDSTLKIQPAKLEDSAVYLCASSFQLEVLEQFFGPGTRLTVL.

The gene calls are TRBV19 and TRBJ2-5; TCRdb reports TRBD2, a call that lacks DNA to check it against. The CDR3 has 15 residues. Germline CDR1 reads LNHDA; CDR2 reads SQIVND (reference sequence). CDR3 sequence reads: CASKDSGRGQETQYF. Complete variable domain (other parts from reference TRBV19 and TRBJ2-5): DGGITQSPKYLFRKEGQNVTLSCEQNLNHDAMYWYRQDPGQGLRLIYYSQIVNDFQKGDIAEGYSVSREKKESFPLTVTSAQKNPTAFYLCASKDSGRGQETQYFGPGTRLLVL.

The chain couples TRBV12-3 or TRBV12-4 to TRBJ2-2. The CDR3 sequence is 12 residues long. The CDR3 protein is CASSPRHGELFF.

The chain uses TRBV5-4 and TRBJ2-2; the D call of TRBD2 rests on TCRdb alone, since no DNA is present to check it. Germline V gives CDR1 SGHNT, CDR2 YYREEE (reference sequence). The CDR3 has 15 amino acids. The CDR3 loop reads CASSGLAGETGELFF.

V and J are TRBV20-1 and TRBJ2-5; TCRdb names TRBD2, which stays unverified in the absence of DNA. Germline CDR1 DFQATT, CDR2 SNEGSKA (reference sequence). The CDR3 has 18 amino acids. The CDR3 region is CSARGLSGSGSWQETQYF.

The J gene is TRBJ2-7, the V gene TRBV30. Germline V CDR1 and CDR2: GTSNPN, SVGIG (reference sequence). The CDR3 has 13 amino acids. The CDR3 loop is CAWSVAWGEEQYF. The full variable domain, completed using reference TRBV30 and TRBJ2-7, is SQTIHQWPATLVQPVGSPLSLECTVEGTSNPNLYWYRQAAGRGLQLLFYSVGIGQISSEVPQNLSASRPQDRQFILSSKKLLLSDSGFYLCAWSVAWGEEQYFGPGTRLTVT.

The chain joins TRBV5-4 to TRBJ2-1; TCRdb outputs TRBD2, but without DNA this stays unchecked. Germline V gene sequence: CDR1 SGHNT, CDR2 YYREEE (reference sequence). This CDR3 region has 17 residues. The CDR3 protein is CASSLGLAGGLGNEQFF. The variable domain in full, completed from reference TRBV5-4 and TRBJ2-1, reads ETGVTQSPTHLIKTRGQQVTLRCSSQSGHNTVSWYQQALGQGPQFIFQYYREEENGRGNFPPRFSGLQFPNYSSELNVNALELDDSALYLCASSLGLAGGLGNEQFFGPGTRLTVL.

The V gene is TRBV7-6, the J gene TRBJ2-5; TCRdb's D gene call, TRBD2, goes unchecked for lack of DNA. The germline gives CDR1 SGHVS, CDR2 FNYEAQ. This CDR3 is 12 amino acids long. The CDR3 sequence: CASSLDWETQYF.

The chain combines TRBV18 with TRBJ2-1. The CDR3 totals 14 residues. Germline values: CDR1 KGHSH, CDR2 LQKENI. CDR3 residues: CASSPLITYNEQFF.

The chain links TRBV7-2 to TRBJ2-5; with no DNA, the TCRdb D assignment of TRBD1 cannot be verified. The CDR3 is made up of 13 amino acids. In germline, CDR1 is SGHTA, CDR2 FQGNSA. The chain's CDR3 is CASSRTTGETQYF. Together with reference TRBV7-2 and TRBJ2-5, the CDR3 gives the full variable domain: GAGVSQSPSNKVTEKGKDVELRCDPISGHTALYWYRQSLGQGLEFLIYFQGNSAPDKSGLPSDRFSAERTGGSVSTLTIQRTQQEDSAVYLCASSRTTGETQYFGPGTRLLVL.

The chain carries TRBV3-1 and TRBJ1-2; there is no DNA to check the TCRdb D call of TRBD1. The CDR3 is made up of 14 amino acids. The germline gives CDR1 LGHDT, CDR2 YNNKEL (reference sequence). CDR3: CASSWTGTNYGYTF.

V usage is TRBV2 and J usage is TRBJ2-1; absent DNA, TCRdb's TRBD2 call cannot be checked. This CDR3 contains 17 residues. The germline gives CDR1 SNHLY, CDR2 FYNNEI. The CDR3 protein is CASSEARGLAGYNEQFF.

V and J are TRBV20-1 and TRBJ2-3; TCRdb designates TRBD1, a call that cannot be tested without DNA. This CDR3 comprises 14 residues. The V gene's germline CDR1 is DFQATT and CDR2 SNEGSKA (reference sequence). CDR3 region: CSARGVSSTDTQYF.